This TCR beta chain was captured by sequencing in a study of identical twins. Ten or more counts support this clonotype. Its target is not known. The study, taken as a whole, reports: Invariant cells of the MAIT and iNKT types might have partly distorted the zero-insertion analyses.

A single record per CDR3 protein comes from TCRdb applying MiXCR to the 5' RACE reads. The table lists roughly 230,000 distinct CDR3 sequences, about 8.5% of them singletons, with 2.5% to 3.5% in the top ten. V lost 4 bases to trimming and J lost 4 bases; unmatched junction nucleotides: 6. CDR1 and CDR2 (germline): MNHEY, SVGEGT. The CDR3 is 15 residues long. Separately, the same data were catalogued under a study of yellow fever vaccine responses in identical twins.

The source is a woman aged 18-29 years in good health. The specimen was CD8+ T cells sorted from blood. The chain combines TRBV6-2 or TRBV6-3 with TRBJ2-1, with 8 nucleotides matching TRBD1. CDR3 sequence: CASSFGQGLYNEQFF. CDR3 bases: TGTGCCAGCAGTTTCGGACAGGGACTTTACAATGAGCAGTTCTTC.